This TCR beta chain derives from a study of blood T cell repertoires in COVID-19. On the study more broadly: Samples came from the United States, Italy and Spain, spanning acute and convalescent COVID-19. T cells, B-cell-depleted T cells, or PBMCs provided the cDNA or gDNA that served as material.

The J segment lost 5 bases and the V segment lost 7 bases, leaving 5 bases of the junction unmatched. Germline V gives CDR1 LNHDA, CDR2 SQIVND (reference sequence). The CDR3 contains 14 residues. Per the original data handling: Quantification of nucleated cells was approximated via reference gene primer amplification. The repertoire was sequenced with immunoSEQ multiplex PCR; TCRdb's copy has only in-frame clones and lacks some. V, J and clone size reflect that table, while D and trimming were determined from the DNA. Of some 150,000 clones in the sample, almost 90% were seen once. Sequenced material: peripheral blood. This chain connects TRBV19 to TRBJ1-5; TRBD1 agrees at 10 bases. The clonotype originates from a man in his fifties or sixties with active or convalescent COVID-19. The CDR3 nucleotides read TGTGCCAGTACCCTGGGACAGGGGCATCAGCCCCAGCATTTT. Amino acid sequence: CASTLGQGHQPQHF.